This section outlines one T cell receptor beta chain sequence together with its context. The record originates from a study of shared clonotypes between healthy human individuals. Study overall: Per donor, three plates held CD4 naive cells, three held CD4 memory, two held CD8 naive and one held CD8 memory.

Deep-level running was used for the assay. Sequencing used immunoSEQ multiplex PCR; TCRdb keeps in-frame clones, though not all of them. The data hold approximately 640,000 clones, with roughly 91% observed a single time. CD45RO+ cells and CCR7-negative CD45RA+ TemRA cells were combined as CD8 memory. CDR3 length: 17 residues. V lost 0 bases and J lost 7; bases outside the gene matches: 9. CDR1 is SGHDN, CDR2 FVKESK, per germline. The chain combines TRBV14 with TRBJ2-1; the match to TRBD2 covers 10 bases. The TCR was taken from a man aged 18 to 30 in good health. Some clones in this sample may be carry-over from other donors' samples. Sequencing input: memory CD8+ T cells from PBMCs. As to subset: CD45RO+ cells pooled with CCR7-negative TemRA cells. CDR3 region: CASSQDRLAGERNEQFF. The CDR3 bases are TGTGCCAGCAGCCAAGATAGGCTAGCGGGAGAGCGGAATGAGCAGTTCTTC.